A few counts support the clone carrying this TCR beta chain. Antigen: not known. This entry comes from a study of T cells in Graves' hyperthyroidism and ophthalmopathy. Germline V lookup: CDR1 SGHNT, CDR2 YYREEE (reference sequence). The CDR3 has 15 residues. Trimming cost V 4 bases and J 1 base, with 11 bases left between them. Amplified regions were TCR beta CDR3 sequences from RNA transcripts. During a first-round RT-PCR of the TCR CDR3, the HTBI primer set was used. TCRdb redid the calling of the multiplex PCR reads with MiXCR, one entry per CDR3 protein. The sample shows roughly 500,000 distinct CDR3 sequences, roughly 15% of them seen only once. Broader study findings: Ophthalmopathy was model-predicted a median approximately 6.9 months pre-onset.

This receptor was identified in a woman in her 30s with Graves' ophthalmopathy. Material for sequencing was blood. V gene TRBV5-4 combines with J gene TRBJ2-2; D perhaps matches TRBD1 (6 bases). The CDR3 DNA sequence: TGTGCCAGCAGCCGCGTGACAGGGAACACCGGGGAGCTGTTTTTT. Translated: CASSRVTGNTGELFF.